These 17 T cell receptor beta chains came from one sample sequenced in a study of T cell responses to AZD1222 COVID-19 vaccine. Generated by immunoSEQ multiplex PCR, the TCRdb table keeps only in-frame clones and is missing some. The sample lists 120,000 or so clones, around 89% seen once, with 11% in the top ten. Sequencing used peripheral blood, obtained on day 0 of MenACWY control vaccination. The receptors shown here come from an adult in good health.

This chain uses TRBV6-1 with TRBJ2-7; tentative D call: TRBD1 (5 bases). The CDR3 sequence is 11 residues long. V lost 2 bases and J lost 7, with 6 bases in between. Germline V gene sequence: CDR1 MNHNS, CDR2 SASEGT. DNA of the CDR3: TGTGCCAGCAGTGAAAACAGGGAGCAGTACTTC. Residues: CASSENREQYF.

The rearrangement joins TRBV11-3 to TRBJ2-1; 9 bases are a match to TRBD1. The CDR3 length is 20 residues. CDR1 is SGHNT and CDR2 is YENEEA in the germline V gene. The V gene end was trimmed by 6 bases and the J gene end by 0 bases; junction bases not matched to a gene: 18. The CDR3 DNA reads TGTGCCAGCAGGGACCCCGGGACAGGGCATCACACAAACTCCTACAATGAGCAGTTCTTC. This encodes CASRDPGTGHHTNSYNEQFF.

This sequence joins TRBV27 and TRBJ1-5; D gene ambiguous. The CDR3 consists of 14 residues. V was trimmed by 6 bases and J by 0 bases, leaving 9 bases between them. From germline, CDR1 is MNHEY and CDR2 SMNVEV (reference sequence). CDR3 sequence (DNA): TGTGCCAGCAGCCAACTTTATAGCAATCAGCCCCAGCATTTT. Its protein is CASSQLYSNQPQHF.

The gene calls are TRBV29-1 and TRBJ1-1, with a weak D call TRBD1 (6 bases). This CDR3 has 15 amino acids. Per germline, CDR1 SQVTM and CDR2 ANQGSEA. The germline V and J ends were trimmed by 8 bases and 4 bases, with 23 bases remaining between them. The CDR3: CSIGPVSGAFTEAFF. CDR3 DNA sequence: TGCAGCATCGGGCCCGTTTCAGGGGCTTTCACTGAAGCTTTCTTT.

This clone was detected only once. The genes are TRBV19 and TRBJ2-2; 15 nucleotides match TRBD2. Germline V gene data show CDR1 as LNHDA and CDR2 as SQIVND (reference sequence). The CDR3 is 18 amino acids. Trimming at V came to 4 bases and at J to 4 bases, leaving 7 bases not matched to a gene. This CDR3 is CASSTGLAGGPSTGELFF. The DNA of the CDR3 is TGTGCCAGTAGTACCGGACTAGCGGGAGGGCCGAGCACCGGGGAGCTGTTTTTT.

The chain recombines TRBV11-3 with TRBJ2-1; 8 positions match TRBD1. J was trimmed by 8 bases and V by 8 bases; bases with no gene match: 8. Germline V gene lookup returns CDR1 SGHNT and CDR2 YENEEA. The CDR3 sequence is 13 residues long. CDR3: CASRTGFIDEQFF. Here the CDR3 DNA reads TGTGCCAGCCGGACAGGGTTCATTGATGAGCAGTTCTTC.

The V call is TRBV11-3, the J call TRBJ2-7, with 9 bases aligning to TRBD2. Per germline, CDR1 SGHNT and CDR2 YENEEA. J gave up 7 bases and V 5 bases, and 21 bases lay outside the gene matches. The CDR3 spans 18 residues. CDR3 nucleotides: TGTGCCAGCAGCCCTACCCCGGTGCGGGAGGGGTTCTATGGGGAGCAGTACTTC. It is translated as CASSPTPVREGFYGEQYF. Full variable domain (outside the CDR3, taken from reference TRBV11-3 and TRBJ2-7): EAGVVQSPRYKIIEKKQPVAFWCNPISGHNTLYWYLQNLGQGPELLIRYENEEAVDDSQLPKDRFSAERLKGVDSTLKIQPAELGDSAVYLCASSPTPVREGFYGEQYFGPGTRLTVT.

As DNA, the CDR3 is TGTGCCAGTAGTATGGGGACAGGGGTTTATAGCAATCAGCCCCAGCATTTT. Residues: CASSMGTGVYSNQPQHF. The rearrangement joins TRBV19 to TRBJ1-5, with 10 bases that match TRBD1. Germline V gene data show CDR1 as LNHDA and CDR2 as SQIVND (reference sequence). The ends lost 3 bases at V and 0 bases at J; junction bases unmatched: 5. The CDR3 is made up of 17 amino acids.

This clone was seen a handful of times. V and J are TRBV5-6 and TRBJ2-7, with 9 bases that match TRBD2. The germline V gene has CDR1 SGHDT and CDR2 YYEEEE. There are 16 residues in the CDR3. V shed 4 bases and J 2 bases; nucleotides not matched to a gene: 10. In DNA, the CDR3 is TGTGCCAGCAGCCCGCGGACTAGCGCATTTCCCTACGAGCAGTACTTC. As protein: CASSPRTSAFPYEQYF.

V is TRBV10-2 and J is TRBJ2-7; 13 positions agree with TRBD2. Trimming cost V 3 bases and J 5 bases; bases outside gene matches: 10. CDR3 size: 17 residues. CDR1 is WSHSY, CDR2 SAAADI, per germline. Here the CDR3 reads CASSDLRTSGSQNEQYF. CDR3 coding DNA: TGCGCCAGCAGTGACTTAAGGACTAGCGGGAGTCAAAACGAGCAGTACTTC.

This chain connects TRBV10-3 to TRBJ2-7; 7 nucleotides match TRBD1. CDR3 length: 15 residues. V lost 6 bases to trimming and J lost 1 base; unmatched junction nucleotides: 9. Per the germline V gene, CDR1 is ENHRY and CDR2 is SYGVKD. For the CDR3, the DNA is TGTGCCATCAGGACCGGACAGGCGGCTTCCTACGAGCAGTACTTC. It encodes CAIRTGQAASYEQYF.

The CDR3 spells CSASQREIYNEQFF. The CDR3 DNA is TGCAGTGCTAGTCAGCGGGAGATCTACAATGAGCAGTTCTTC. This chain joins TRBV20-1 and TRBJ2-1, with 8 nucleotides matching TRBD2. The CDR3 has 14 residues. V was clipped by 3 bases and J by 3 bases; unmatched bases: 4. Germline V gene sequence: CDR1 DFQATT, CDR2 SNEGSKA (reference sequence).

The chain recombines TRBV29-1 with TRBJ1-1; D is uncertain. Germline V gives CDR1 SQVTM, CDR2 ANQGSEA. V was shortened by 0 bases and J by 9 bases, with 5 bases between the two germline ends. CDR3 length equals 10 residues. CDR3 nucleotide sequence: TGCAGCGTTGAAGAAGTACAAGCTTTCTTT. Translation: CSVEEVQAFF.

This chain joins TRBV6-2 or TRBV6-3 and TRBJ2-7; D not resolved. Between the trimmed V and J ends, which lost 5 bases and 1 base, there was a span of 9 bases. Germline V gene lookup returns CDR1 MNHEY and CDR2 SVGEGT. This CDR3 is 13 amino acids long. DNA for the CDR3: TGTGCCAGCAGTGAGACGGAGTCCTACGAGCAGTACTTC. Residues: CASSETESYEQYF.

The chain employs TRBV25-1 and TRBJ1-5; D gene ambiguous. V lost 1 base and J lost 3, with 4 bases in between. CDR1 is MGHDK and CDR2 is SYGVNS in the germline V gene. The CDR3 consists of 13 residues. The CDR3 reads CASSESDNQPQHF. DNA for the CDR3: TGTGCCAGCAGTGAATCGGACAATCAGCCCCAGCATTTT.

The rearrangement links TRBV5-6 to TRBJ1-2; perhaps TRBD1 as D (6 bases). CDR1 and CDR2 (germline): SGHDT, YYEEEE. V shed 0 bases and J shed 8 bases, with 11 bases lying between them. This CDR3 region has 13 residues. CDR3 amino acids: CASSLDRAGGYTF. The CDR3 DNA sequence: TGTGCCAGCAGCTTGGACAGGGCGGGGGGCTACACCTTC.

This clone was seen just once. The gene calls are TRBV24-1 and TRBJ1-3, with D possibly TRBD1 on 6 matching bases. V was pared by 4 bases and J by 0 bases, with 12 bases between. This CDR3 contains 16 residues. The V gene's germline CDR1 is KGHDR and CDR2 SFDVKD. Here the CDR3 DNA reads TGTGCCACCAGTGACCCCTACAGGGACTCTGGAAACACCATATATTTT. This gives the protein CATSDPYRDSGNTIYF.